This paragraph covers one TCR beta chain sequence. The antigen this receptor binds is unknown. Base qualities are not at hand, and no much larger clone is one base apart. Each collaborating institution followed its own protocols to collect whole blood in K2EDTA tubes. Collaborator samples were shipped for TCRbeta analysis as frozen whole blood, isolated PBMCs, or DNA extracted from either sample type. TCRbeta CDR3 regions were amplified from genomic DNA by means of the immunoSEQ Assay, a bias-controlled multiplex PCR. As for the authors' bioinformatics: The number of nucleated cells in each sample was estimated from the amplification of reference gene primers within the assay. Sequence reads were collapsed and filtered to measure the absolute abundance of every unique TCRbeta CDR3 rearrangement. For each sample, productive Simpson clonality was calculated as the square root of Simpson's diversity index across productive rearrangements. Drawn from immuneACCESS, this table holds only the in-frame rearrangements with V and J called that TCRdb kept. Clones are partly lost; checked studies trace under half to an unresolved V gene and leave the rest unexplained. D and trimming come from the DNA, and the V and J calls and clone size come from that table. The sample table lists about 97,000 clones, 75% to 90% of them with a count of one. 1.5% to 2% of the sample lies in the top ten.

This entry comes from a study of blood T cell repertoires in COVID-19 (TCRdb year 2020). The study in broad terms: The collaborator samples originated in the United States, Italy and Spain and spanned the acute and convalescent phases of COVID-19. The material from the prospective study consisted of cDNA or gDNA derived from T cells, B-cell-depleted T cells, or PBMCs. Where HLA class I and class II types were available, the types were taken from metadata supplied by the sample provider, not from assay-based typing. The repertoires were made available in a free public database intended to serve as a resource for research on the immune response to SARS-CoV-2. The sample metadata nearly always contained a de-identified subject ID, COVID-19 status, age in years and sex. Deeply sampled blood TCRbeta repertoires from subjects exposed to, actively infected with, or recovered from COVID-19 were included in the dataset. The samples were drawn from the first 160 participants of the ongoing ImmuneRACE study and from about 1,200 subjects provided by 6 global collaborators.

The junction carries 17 bases between V and J, which are trimmed by 6 bases and 2 bases respectively. Counted from cysteine to phenylalanine, this CDR3 has 15 amino acids. Here the CDR3 DNA is all that survives: 45 bases in frame from base 1. The germline V gene encodes CDR1 MDHEN and CDR2 SYDVKM. The full study reports these points: The amount of clinical and demographic metadata varied by source and participant and was provided uncurated.

The chain couples TRBV28 to TRBJ2-7, and TRBD2 may be the D gene, going by 6 matching bases. The receptor was derived from a woman in her 70s with active or convalescent COVID-19. Sequenced material: peripheral blood. The DNA sequence follows: TGTGCCAGCAGCCCGGCCCAGGGAGGAACCTACGAGCAGTACTTC. Translated, this is CASSPAQGGTYEQYF.